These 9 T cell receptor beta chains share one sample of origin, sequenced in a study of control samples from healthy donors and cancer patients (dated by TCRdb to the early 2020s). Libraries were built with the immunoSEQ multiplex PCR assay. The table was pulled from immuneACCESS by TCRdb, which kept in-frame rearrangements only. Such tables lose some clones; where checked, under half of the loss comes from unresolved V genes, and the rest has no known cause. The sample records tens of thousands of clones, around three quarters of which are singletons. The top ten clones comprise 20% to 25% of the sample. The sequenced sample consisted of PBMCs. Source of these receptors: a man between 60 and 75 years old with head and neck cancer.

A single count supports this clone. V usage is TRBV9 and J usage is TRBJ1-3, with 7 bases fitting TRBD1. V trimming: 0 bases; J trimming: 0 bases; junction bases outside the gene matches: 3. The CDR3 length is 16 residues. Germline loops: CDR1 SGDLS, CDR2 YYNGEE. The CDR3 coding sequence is TGTGCCAGCAGCGTAGGGACAGGCAACTCTGGAAACACCATATATTTT. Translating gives CASSVGTGNSGNTIYF.

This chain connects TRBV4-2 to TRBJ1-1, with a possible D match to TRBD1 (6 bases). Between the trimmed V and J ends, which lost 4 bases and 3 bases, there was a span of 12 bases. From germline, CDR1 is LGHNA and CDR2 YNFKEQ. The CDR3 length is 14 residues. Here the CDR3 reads CASSLEGGDTEAFF. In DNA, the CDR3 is TGTGCCAGCAGCCTCGAGGGGGGCGACACTGAAGCTTTCTTT.

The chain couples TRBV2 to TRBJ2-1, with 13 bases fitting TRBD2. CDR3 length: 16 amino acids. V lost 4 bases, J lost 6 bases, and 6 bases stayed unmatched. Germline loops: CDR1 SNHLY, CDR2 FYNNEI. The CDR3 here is CASSAPGLAGLNEQFF. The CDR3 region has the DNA TGTGCCAGCAGTGCTCCGGGACTAGCGGGACTCAATGAGCAGTTCTTC.

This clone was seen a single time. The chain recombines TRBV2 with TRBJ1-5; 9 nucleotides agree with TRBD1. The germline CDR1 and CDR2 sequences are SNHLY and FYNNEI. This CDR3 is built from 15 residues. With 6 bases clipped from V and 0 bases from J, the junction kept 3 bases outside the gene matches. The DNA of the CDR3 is TGTGCCAGCAGACGACAGGGGGATAGCAATCAGCCCCAGCATTTT. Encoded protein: CASRRQGDSNQPQHF.

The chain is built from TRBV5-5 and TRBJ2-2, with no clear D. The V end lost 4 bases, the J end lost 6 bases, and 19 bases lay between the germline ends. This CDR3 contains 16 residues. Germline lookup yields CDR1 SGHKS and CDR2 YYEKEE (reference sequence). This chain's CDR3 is CASSADLAVFSGELFF. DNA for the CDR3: TGTGCCAGCAGCGCGGACCTCGCCGTGTTTTCCGGGGAGCTGTTTTTT.

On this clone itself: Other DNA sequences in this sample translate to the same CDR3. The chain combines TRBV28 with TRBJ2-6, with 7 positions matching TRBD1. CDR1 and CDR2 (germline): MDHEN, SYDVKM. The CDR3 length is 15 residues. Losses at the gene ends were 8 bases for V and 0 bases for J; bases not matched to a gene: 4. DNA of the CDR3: TGTGCCAGCCGGGACAGCTCCTCTGGGGCCAACGTCCTGACTTTC. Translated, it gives CASRDSSSGANVLTF.

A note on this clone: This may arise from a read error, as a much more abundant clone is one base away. The CDR3 sequence: CASSLGPGNTWELFF. CDR3 nucleotide sequence: TGTGCCAGCAGCTTAGGTCCAGGGAACACCTGGGAGCTGTTTTTT. The gene calls are TRBV7-2 and TRBJ2-2, with D possibly TRBD1 on 5 matching bases. The CDR3 totals 15 residues. Germline CDR1 reads SGHTA; CDR2 reads FQGNSA.

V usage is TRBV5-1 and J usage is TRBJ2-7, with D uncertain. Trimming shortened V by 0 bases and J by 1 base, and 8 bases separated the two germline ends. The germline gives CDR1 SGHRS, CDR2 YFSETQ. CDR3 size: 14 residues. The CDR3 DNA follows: TGCGCCAGCAGCTTGGTGGGTGGATCCTACGAGCAGTACTTC. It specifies CASSLVGGSYEQYF.

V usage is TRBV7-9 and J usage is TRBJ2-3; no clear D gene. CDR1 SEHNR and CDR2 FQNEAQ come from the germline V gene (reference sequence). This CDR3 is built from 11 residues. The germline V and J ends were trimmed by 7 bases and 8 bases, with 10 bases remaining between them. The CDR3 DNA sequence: TGTGCCAGCACACCCACCGTTACGCAGTATTTT. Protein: CASTPTVTQYF.